This TCR beta chain was profiled in a study of cytomegalovirus exposure and HLA in healthy donors. Study-wide findings and caveats: Cytomegalovirus-associated status was assigned to about 170 TCR beta chains.

Data came from immunoSEQ multiplex PCR; TCRdb stores just in-frame clones and leaves some out. The sample records about 73,000 clones, about 90% being singletons. Remarks on this clone: The antigen remains unidentified.

Germline values: CDR1 SGHAT, CDR2 FQNNGV. V was trimmed by 6 bases and J by 1 base, leaving 12 bases between them. This CDR3 contains 14 residues. This clonotype originated in a woman between 18 and 29 years old in good health and CMV-seropositive. V is TRBV11-2 and J is TRBJ1-1, with D perhaps TRBD1 (6 bases). Sequenced material: PBMCs. The CDR3 protein is CASSRGGGNTEAFF. The CDR3 bases are TGTGCCAGCAGTCGAGGGGGGGGGAACACTGAAGCTTTCTTT.